Listed below are T cell receptor beta chains from one sample, sequenced in a study of OX40 agonist ivuxolimab in advanced cancers. TCRdb's table, derived via immunoSEQ multiplex PCR, lists solely in-frame clones and lacks some. Among roughly 42,000 clones listed, approximately 86% were seen once. Sequenced material: CD4+ or CD8+ T cells sorted from blood, taken in a trial of the OX40 agonist ivuxolimab. The receptors shown here come from an adult with an advanced solid tumor such as melanoma, head and neck, liver or kidney cancer. Both conserved end residues are part of each CDR3. D genes are given only for firm matches.

V	D	J	DNA	CDR3
TRBV5-4	TRBD1	TRBJ1-1	TGTGCCAGCAGCTCCACCGGCAGGGGGGACACTGAAGCTTTCTTT	CASSSTGRGDTEAFF
TRBV4-3	NA	TRBJ2-4	TGCGCCAGCAGCCAAGGTGGGAACATTCAGTACTTC	CASSQGGNIQYF
TRBV7-6	NA	TRBJ2-1	TGTGCCAGCAGCGGGGGCGGGGCCCAAGTGTACAATGAGCAGTTCTTC	CASSGGGAQVYNEQFF
TRBV7-8	NA	TRBJ2-3	TGTGCCGGCCAGAGATCCCGCTCGGATACGCAGTATTTT	CAGQRSRSDTQYF
TRBV5-6	NA	TRBJ2-7	TGTGCCAGCAGCTCGGCTGACGGATGGATCTCCTACGAGCAGTACTTC	CASSSADGWISYEQYF
TRBV5-8	NA	TRBJ2-1	TGTGCCAGCAGCGGGGGACTGCTCAATGAGCAGTTCTTC	CASSGGLLNEQFF
TRBV13	TRBD1	TRBJ1-1	TGTGCCAGCAGCTTAGCCCCGACAGGGACCTTGAACACTGAAGCTTTCTTT	CASSLAPTGTLNTEAFF
TRBV5-5	TRBD1	TRBJ1-2	TGTGCCAGCAGCTTAACCATCAGGGGGGACTATGGCTACACCTTC	CASSLTIRGDYGYTF
TRBV6-5	NA	TRBJ2-1	TGTGCCAGCAGTTCCACCGACCGGGACGAGCAGTTCTTC	CASSSTDRDEQFF
TRBV9	TRBD1	TRBJ2-2	TGTGCCAGCAGCCAGGGGGCAGGGAAAGCCCTCCGAACCGGGGAGCTGTTTTTT	CASSQGAGKALRTGELFF
TRBV12-1	NA	TRBJ1-2	TGTGCCAGCAGCTTTGTGGGGTCTGGGGGCTACACCTTC	CASSFVGSGGYTF
TRBV11-3	TRBD1	TRBJ2-7	TGTGCCAGCAGCTATGGGACAGTCTACGAGCAGTACTTC	CASSYGTVYEQYF